The sequence of this T cell receptor beta chain was determined in a study of OX40 agonist ivuxolimab in advanced cancers. Study-level points and caveats: The antigens recognized by the expanded peripheral T cells, that is their antigen specificity, were not determined.

Turning to this clone: Its antigen is not identified.

Method: immunoSEQ multiplex PCR; TCRdb's copy keeps in-frame clones and lacks some. This table holds more than 55,000 clones, 86% found once. The length of the CDR3 is 16 residues. CDR1 SGDLS and CDR2 YYNGEE come from the germline V gene. The V and J ends lost 2 bases and 4 bases respectively, with 13 bases between them. The study sampled blood at baseline, cycle 4 day 1, and cycle 7 day 1. The sample consisted of CD4+ or CD8+ T cells sorted from blood, taken in a trial of the OX40 agonist ivuxolimab. The rearrangement uses TRBV9 and TRBJ1-6; D is possibly TRBD1 (6 bases). This sequence originates from an adult with an advanced solid tumor such as melanoma, head and neck, liver or kidney cancer. Here the CDR3 reads CASSVEGGNYNSPLHF. As DNA, the CDR3 is TGTGCCAGCAGCGTCGAAGGGGGGAATTATAATTCACCCCTCCACTTT.